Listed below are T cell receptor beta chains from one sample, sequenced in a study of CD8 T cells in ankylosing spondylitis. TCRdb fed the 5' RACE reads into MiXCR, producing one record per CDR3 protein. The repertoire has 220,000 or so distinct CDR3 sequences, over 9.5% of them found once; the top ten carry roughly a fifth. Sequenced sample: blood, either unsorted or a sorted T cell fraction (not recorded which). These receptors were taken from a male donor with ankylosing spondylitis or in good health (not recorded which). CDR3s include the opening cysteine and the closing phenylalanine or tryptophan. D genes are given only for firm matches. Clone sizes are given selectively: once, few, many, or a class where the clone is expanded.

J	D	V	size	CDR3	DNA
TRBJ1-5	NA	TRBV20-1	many	CSASLGGNSNQPQHF	TGCAGTGCTAGCCTTGGGGGCAACAGCAATCAGCCCCAGCATTTT
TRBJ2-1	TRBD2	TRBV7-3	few	CASSPTSVGEQFF	TGTGCCAGCAGCCCCACTAGCGTCGGTGAGCAGTTCTTC
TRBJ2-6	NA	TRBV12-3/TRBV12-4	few	CASSPPRTGANVLTF	TGTGCCAGCAGTCCCCCTAGAACTGGGGCCAACGTCCTGACTTTC
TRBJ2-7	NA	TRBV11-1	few	CASSYPGREQYF	TGTGCCAGCAGCTACCCAGGGAGGGAGCAGTACTTC
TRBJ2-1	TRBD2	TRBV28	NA	CASAFGRGEQFF	TGTGCCAGCGCCTTCGGGAGGGGTGAGCAGTTCTTC
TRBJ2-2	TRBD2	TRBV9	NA	CASSVRPSGGADTGELFF	TGTGCCAGCAGCGTTCGGCCGAGCGGGGGGGCGGACACCGGGGAGCTGTTTTTT
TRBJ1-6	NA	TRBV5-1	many	CASSPQGPSDSPLHF	TGCGCCAGCAGCCCCCAGGGCCCTTCAGATTCACCCCTCCACTTT
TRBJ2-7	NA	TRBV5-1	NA	CASSPNEPYEQYF	TGCGCCAGCAGCCCGAATGAGCCCTACGAGCAGTACTTC
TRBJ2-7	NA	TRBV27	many	CASSPAQGFREQYF	TGTGCCAGCAGCCCCGCGCAGGGGTTTCGCGAGCAGTACTTC
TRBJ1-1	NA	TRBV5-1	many	CASSLPGLDTEAFF	TGCGCCAGCAGCTTACCAGGCTTGGACACTGAAGCTTTCTTT
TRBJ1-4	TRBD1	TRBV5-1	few	CASSLAVQGAGEKLFF	TGCGCCAGCAGCTTGGCTGTTCAGGGGGCAGGGGAAAAACTGTTTTTT
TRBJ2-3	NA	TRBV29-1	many	CSVEDQRARGRTDTQYF	TGCAGCGTTGAAGATCAGAGGGCCCGGGGTCGCACAGATACGCAGTATTTT
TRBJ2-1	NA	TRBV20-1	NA	CSAIRGGVDEQFF	TGCAGTGCTATTAGGGGGGGGGTCGATGAGCAGTTCTTC
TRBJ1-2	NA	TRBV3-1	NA	CASSPVTNYGYTF	TGTGCCAGCAGCCCTGTGACCAACTATGGCTACACCTTC
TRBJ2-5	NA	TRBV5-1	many	CASSPGPGRQETQYF	TGCGCCAGCAGTCCCGGGCCAGGGAGGCAAGAGACCCAGTACTTC
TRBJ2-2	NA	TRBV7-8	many	CASSLRPTGSGELFF	TGTGCCAGCAGCTTACGGCCGACAGGTTCCGGGGAGCTGTTTTTT
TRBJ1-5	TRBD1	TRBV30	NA	CAWSRGQGINQPQHF	TGTGCCTGGAGTAGAGGACAGGGGATCAATCAGCCCCAGCATTTT
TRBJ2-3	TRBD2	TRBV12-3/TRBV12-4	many	CASRGGLSTDTQYF	TGTGCCAGCAGGGGGGGACTATCCACAGATACGCAGTATTTT
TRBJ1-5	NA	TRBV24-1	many	CATSDATGNHQPQHF	TGTGCCACCAGTGATGCTACAGGGAATCATCAGCCCCAGCATTTT
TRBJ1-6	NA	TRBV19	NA	CASKIRVLAFSPLHF	TGTGCCAGTAAAATCCGGGTCCTGGCTTTTTCACCCCTCCACTTT
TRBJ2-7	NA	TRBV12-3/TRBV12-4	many	CASRLAGGSYSEQYF	TGTGCCAGCAGATTGGCAGGGGGGAGCTATTCCGAGCAGTACTTC
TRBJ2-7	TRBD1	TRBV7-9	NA	CASSTRQGGEYEQYF	TGTGCCAGCAGCACTCGACAGGGTGGGGAGTACGAGCAGTACTTC
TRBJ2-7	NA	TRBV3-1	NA	CASSHLTRSSYEQYF	TGTGCCAGCAGCCACCTGACAAGAAGCTCCTACGAGCAGTACTTC
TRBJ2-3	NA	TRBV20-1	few	CSAHPQAGGGATDTQYF	TGCAGTGCACATCCCCAAGCCGGGGGAGGCGCGACAGATACGCAGTATTTT
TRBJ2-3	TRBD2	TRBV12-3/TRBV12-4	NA	CASSLVVAGGATSTDTQYF	TGTGCCAGCAGTTTAGTGGTAGCGGGGGGGGCGACTAGCACAGATACGCAGTATTTT
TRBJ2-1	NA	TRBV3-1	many	CASSQGDEQFF	TGTGCCAGCAGCCAAGGAGATGAGCAGTTCTTC
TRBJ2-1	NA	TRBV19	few	CASSTGSGTFF	TGTGCCAGTAGTACAGGGTCCGGGACGTTCTTC
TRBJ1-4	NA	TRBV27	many	CASSPPGLSREKLFF	TGTGCCAGCAGCCCTCCGGGCCTCAGCAGGGAAAAACTGTTTTTT
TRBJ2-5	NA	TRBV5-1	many	CASSLGQETQYF	TGCGCCAGCAGCTTGGGGCAAGAGACCCAGTACTTC
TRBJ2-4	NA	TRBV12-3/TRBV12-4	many	CASSLSGLLAKNIQYF	TGTGCCAGCAGTTTATCGGGGTTGCTCGCCAAAAACATTCAGTACTTC
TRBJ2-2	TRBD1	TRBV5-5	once	CASSPGTGVNTGELFF	TGTGCCAGCAGCCCGGGGACAGGGGTGAACACCGGGGAGCTGTTTTTT
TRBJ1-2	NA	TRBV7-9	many	CASSLGAGANYGYTF	TGTGCCAGCAGCTTAGGTGCAGGGGCGAACTATGGCTACACCTTC
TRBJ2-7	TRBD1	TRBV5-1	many	CASSRGTGGAFDEQYF	TGCGCCAGCAGCCGAGGGACAGGGGGCGCTTTTGACGAGCAGTACTTC
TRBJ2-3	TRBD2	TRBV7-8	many	CASTSGGLHTDTQYF	TGTGCCAGCACCAGCGGGGGGCTTCACACAGATACGCAGTATTTT
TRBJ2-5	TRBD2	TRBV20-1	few	CSAGLSGGAQETQYF	TGCAGTGCTGGCCTTAGCGGGGGGGCCCAAGAGACCCAGTACTTC
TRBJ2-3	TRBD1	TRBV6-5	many	CASSYRRTGGTDTQYF	TGTGCCAGCAGTTACAGAAGGACAGGAGGCACAGATACGCAGTATTTT
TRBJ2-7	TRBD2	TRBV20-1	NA	CSAAPPGGYEQYF	TGCAGTGCCGCCCCCCCGGGAGGGTACGAGCAGTACTTC
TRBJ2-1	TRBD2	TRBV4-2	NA	CATRGLAASNEQFF	TGTGCCACCCGGGGACTAGCGGCAAGCAATGAGCAGTTCTTC
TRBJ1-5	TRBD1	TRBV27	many	CASSFGTGGNQPQHF	TGTGCCAGCAGTTTTGGGACAGGGGGCAATCAGCCCCAGCATTTT
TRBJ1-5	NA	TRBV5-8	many	CASSFEGTRGWQPQHF	TGTGCCAGCAGCTTCGAAGGGACACGGGGGTGGCAGCCCCAGCATTTT
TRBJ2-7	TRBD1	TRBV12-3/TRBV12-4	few	CASSSDRGVHEQYF	TGTGCCAGCAGTTCGGACAGGGGGGTGCACGAGCAGTACTTC
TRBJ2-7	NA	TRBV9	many	CASSVGSSYEQYF	TGTGCCAGCAGCGTTGGAAGCTCCTACGAGCAGTACTTC
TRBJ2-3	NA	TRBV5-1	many	CASSPKRQAPSTDTQYF	TGCGCCAGCAGCCCTAAAAGACAGGCCCCTAGCACAGATACGCAGTATTTT
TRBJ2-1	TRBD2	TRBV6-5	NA	CASSYSPGLAGGRGEQFF	TGTGCCAGCAGTTATTCCCCGGGACTAGCGGGGGGGCGTGGTGAGCAGTTCTTC
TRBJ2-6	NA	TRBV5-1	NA	CASSLEGGSGANVLTF	TGCGCCAGCAGCTTGGAGGGGGGTTCTGGGGCCAACGTCCTGACTTTC
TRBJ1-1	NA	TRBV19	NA	CASSIPGITEAFF	TGTGCCAGTAGTATACCAGGGATCACTGAAGCTTTCTTT
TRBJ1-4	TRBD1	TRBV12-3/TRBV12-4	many	CASSPQGAEKLFF	TGTGCCAGCAGTCCCCAGGGGGCTGAAAAACTGTTTTTT
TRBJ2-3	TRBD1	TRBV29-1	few	CSVSPGQYTDTQYF	TGCAGCGTTTCCCCGGGACAGTACACAGATACGCAGTATTTT
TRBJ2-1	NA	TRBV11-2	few	CASSLIAGAYYNEQFF	TGTGCCAGCAGCTTAATTGCAGGGGCGTATTACAATGAGCAGTTCTTC
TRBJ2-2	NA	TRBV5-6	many	CASSLAGQGQTGELFF	TGTGCCAGCAGCTTGGCGGGGCAGGGACAAACCGGGGAGCTGTTTTTT
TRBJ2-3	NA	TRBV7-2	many	CASSLTFFSTDTQYF	TGTGCCAGCAGCTTAACCTTCTTTAGCACAGATACGCAGTATTTT
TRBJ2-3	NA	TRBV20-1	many	CSARGGGFEGSTTDTQYF	TGCAGTGCTAGAGGAGGTGGATTCGAGGGCAGCACCACAGATACGCAGTATTTT
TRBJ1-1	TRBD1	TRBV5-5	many	CASSLGQGVTEAFF	TGTGCCAGCAGCTTAGGACAGGGTGTAACTGAAGCTTTCTTT
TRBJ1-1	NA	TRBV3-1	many	CASSPTTNPNTEAFF	TGTGCCAGCAGCCCAACGACAAACCCGAACACTGAAGCTTTCTTT
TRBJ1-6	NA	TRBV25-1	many	CASRGRSENSPLHF	TGTGCCAGCAGAGGTAGAAGCGAAAATTCACCCCTCCACTTT
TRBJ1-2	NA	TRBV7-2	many	CASSLAPPRLEGYTF	TGTGCCAGCAGCTTAGCGCCCCCCCGTTTAGAAGGCTACACCTTC
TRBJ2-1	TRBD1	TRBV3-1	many	CASSQAEGQKGDEQFF	TGTGCCAGCAGCCAAGCTGAGGGACAGAAGGGCGATGAGCAGTTCTTC